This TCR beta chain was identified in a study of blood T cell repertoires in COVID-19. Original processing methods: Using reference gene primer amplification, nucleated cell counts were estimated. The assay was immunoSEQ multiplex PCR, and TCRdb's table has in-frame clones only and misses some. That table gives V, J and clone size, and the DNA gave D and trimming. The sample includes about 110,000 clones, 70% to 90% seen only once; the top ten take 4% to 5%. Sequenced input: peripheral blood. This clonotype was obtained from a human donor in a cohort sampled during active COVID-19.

The CDR3 reads CASQRESTDTQYF. The CDR3 coding sequence is TGTGCCAGCCAACGAGAGAGCACAGATACGCAGTATTTT. The V call is TRBV2, the J call TRBJ2-3; D is unclear. Germline CDR1 is SNHLY and CDR2 is FYNNEI. The CDR3 runs to 13 residues. The ends were cut back, 8 bases at V and 0 bases at J, with 9 bases in the middle. Filled out from reference TRBV2 and TRBJ2-3, the complete variable domain reads EPEVTQTPSHQVTQMGQEVILRCVPISNHLYFYWYRQILGQKVEFLVSFYNNEISEKSEIFDDQFSVERPDGSNFTLKIRSTKLEDSAMYFCASQRESTDTQYFGPGTRLTVL.